This entry describes one T cell receptor (beta chain). This clone was seen only a few times. No cognate antigen has been identified for it. Per-nucleotide qualities are absent, and no much larger clonotype sits a single base away. Trimming accounts for 2 bases at V and 4 bases at J, while the number of junction bases matched to no gene is 5. CDR1 and CDR2 are drawn from the germline V gene: SGHRS, YFSETQ. The CDR3 covers 15 residues, taking in both the cysteine and the phenylalanine. The kept DNA is CDR3 alone, 45 bases in frame from the first base. This entry belongs to a study of shared T cell receptors in the human thymus (dated by TCRdb to the early 2020s). Describing the broader study: The study examined how self-reactive, shared T-cell receptor alpha chains are generated in the human thymus.

Library creation used the immunoSEQ multiplex PCR assay. TCRdb re-hosts the immuneACCESS table, in-frame sequences only. Its copies lack some clones; in the studies checked, an unresolved V gene accounts for under half of them, and the cause for the rest is not known. In all, the sample holds some 760,000 clones, and approximately 85% of those were seen once. The ten largest clonotypes hold about 0.011% of the sample. This sample also appeared in a second study, on human thymus T cells. The second paper states: The donors were immunologically healthy infants in Finland who had open corrective cardiac surgery for congenital heart defects. The thymus tissue came from surgical resects taken out during corrective cardiac surgery. Both the thymic and the peripheral blood repertoires appeared to show biased V and J gene segment usage. Highly overlapping thymic TCR repertoires among unrelated individuals were reported in the related research. The study described the TCR alpha and beta repertoires in under 10 infant thymus samples and a few matching peripheral blood samples. The cohort included over five male and two female infants, with donor ages spanning 7 to 244 days. Thymocytes were mechanically released from the tissue and were stored as pellets of roughly 10-32 million cells at -70 degrees C. Genomic DNA was extracted from frozen cell pellets with a QIAsymphony instrument. The immunoSEQ multiplex PCR assay was used to amplify the TCRB and TCRAD loci from a standardized amount of quality-controlled genomic DNA. The amplicons covered the V(D)J region and were long enough to include the CDR3 and to identify the V and J genes. Amplicon sequencing was performed on an Illumina platform through the commercial immunoSEQ service. Primer bias and sequencing errors were corrected using previously described methods, and TCRAD and TCRB definitions followed the IMGT database. The repertoires were analysed using immunoSEQ Analyzer 3.0 and VDJTools for basic statistics, V/J segment usage, diversity estimates, rarefaction and pairwise overlap. Diversity was estimated using the Chao1, ChaoE, Efron-Thisted, Shannon and inverse Simpson indices, and was also estimated on datasets down-sampled to the size of the smallest sample. Repertoire overlap was determined by strict matching of CDR3 nucleotide sequence, V gene and J gene, and Jaccard-based multidimensional scaling clustering was applied. On average, thymus samples yielded about 810,000 unique TCRB clonotypes, whereas blood samples yielded about 80,000.

Sequencing was carried out using thymocytes. The receptor's source is a girl under three years old with a congenital heart defect. Donor details come from another sample of the same person, matched by shared clones. The V gene is TRBV5-1 and the J gene is TRBJ2-4, and 8 junction bases match TRBD2. At the DNA level, the sequence is TGCGCCAGCAGCTTCCGGGGGGGTCTTAAAAACATTCAGTACTTC. This is translated as CASSFRGGLKNIQYF.